This T cell receptor beta chain was captured in a study of memory CD4+ T cells and cytomegalovirus serostatus. Study-wide results and limits: Each of approximately 61 CMV-associated TCRbeta sequences occurred in one to five individuals.

In regard to this clone: Its specificity is not known.

The sort gate was single viable CD3+CD4+CD8-CD45RO+ cells for memory CD4+ T cells. Total CD4+ T cells were enriched by CD4 positive selection. The V end lost 2 bases, the J end lost 4 bases, and 8 bases lay between the germline ends. Germline lookup yields CDR1 SGHRS and CDR2 YFSETQ. This CDR3 spans 13 amino acids. TCRdb's copy holds only in-frame clones and misses some; the assay was immunoSEQ multiplex PCR. The sample has about 46,000 clones, roughly 80% seen once; the top ten hold around 0.61%. Sequencing was performed on memory CD4+ T cells from blood. The chain has TRBV5-1 and TRBJ2-3; perhaps TRBD2 as D (6 bases). This TCR derives from an adult in good health and CMV-seronegative. The chain's CDR3 is CASSFRESDTQYF. DNA for the CDR3: TGCGCCAGCAGCTTTCGGGAGTCAGATACGCAGTATTTT.